The source of this T cell receptor (beta chain) is a study of cytomegalovirus exposure and HLA in healthy donors. Study conclusions and caveats: In vitro confirmation showed three CMV-associated chains to be CMV antigen specific. A reported reduction in N-insertions relative to the roughly 670-donor mean was seen in an Asian-associated ancestry cluster in a later analysis. In a later analysis, compared with equally common non-associated chains, HLA-associated beta chains were more expanded. Cytomegalovirus status, reportedly, was diagnosed with high specificity and sensitivity by the classifier.

Points on this clone: No antigen is known for it.

CDR1 and CDR2 from the germline V gene are SEHNR and FQNEAQ (reference sequence). The CDR3 spans 17 residues. V gave up 1 base and J gave up 1 base; unmatched junction bases: 4. In the PCR, 60 Vbeta and 13 Jbeta primers were used. The method was immunoSEQ multiplex PCR; TCRdb's version includes in-frame clones alone and lacks a portion of them. The data contain fewer than 350,000 clones, about 90% of them singletons. Source material: PBMCs. The chain combines TRBV7-9 with TRBJ2-3; 11 bases fit TRBD2. This receptor was identified in a woman aged 18-30 years in good health and CMV-seronegative. The CDR3 coding sequence is TGTGCCAGCAGCTTAGTTGAGACTAGCGGGGGCACAGATACGCAGTATTTT. It encodes CASSLVETSGGTDTQYF.